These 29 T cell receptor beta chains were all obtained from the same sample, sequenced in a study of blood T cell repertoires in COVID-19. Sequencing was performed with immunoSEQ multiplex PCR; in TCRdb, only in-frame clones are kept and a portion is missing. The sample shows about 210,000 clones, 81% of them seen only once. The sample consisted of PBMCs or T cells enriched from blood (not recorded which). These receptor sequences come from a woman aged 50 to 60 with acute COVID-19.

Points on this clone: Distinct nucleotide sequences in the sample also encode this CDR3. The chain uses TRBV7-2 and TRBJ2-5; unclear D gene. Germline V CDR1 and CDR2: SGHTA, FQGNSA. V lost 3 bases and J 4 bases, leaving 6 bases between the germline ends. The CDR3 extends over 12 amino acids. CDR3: CASSLTRETQYF. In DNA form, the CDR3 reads TGTGCCAGCAGCTTGACAAGAGAGACCCAGTACTTC. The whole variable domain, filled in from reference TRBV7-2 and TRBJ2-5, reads GAGVSQSPSNKVTEKGKDVELRCDPISGHTALYWYRQSLGQGLEFLIYFQGNSAPDKSGLPSDRFSAERTGGSVSTLTIQRTQQEDSAVYLCASSLTRETQYFGPGTRLLVL.

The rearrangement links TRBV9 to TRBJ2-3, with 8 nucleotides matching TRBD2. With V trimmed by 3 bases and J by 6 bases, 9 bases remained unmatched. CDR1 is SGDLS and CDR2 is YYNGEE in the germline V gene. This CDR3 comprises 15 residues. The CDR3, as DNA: TGTGCCAGCAGCGCTGGGACTAGTCCCAGCGATACGCAGTATTTT. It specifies CASSAGTSPSDTQYF.

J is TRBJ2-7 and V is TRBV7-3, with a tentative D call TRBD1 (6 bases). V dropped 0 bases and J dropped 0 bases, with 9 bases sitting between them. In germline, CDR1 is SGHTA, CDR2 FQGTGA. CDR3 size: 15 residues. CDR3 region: CASSLTRTASYEQYF. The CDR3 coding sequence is TGTGCCAGCAGCTTAACGCGGACAGCCTCCTACGAGCAGTACTTC.

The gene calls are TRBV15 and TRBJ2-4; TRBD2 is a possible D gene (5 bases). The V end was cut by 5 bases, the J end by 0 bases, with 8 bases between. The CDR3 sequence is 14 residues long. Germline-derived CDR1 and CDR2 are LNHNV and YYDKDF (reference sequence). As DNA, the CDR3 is TGTGCCACCAGCGAGGGCCTAGCCAAAAACATTCAGTACTTC. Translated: CATSEGLAKNIQYF.

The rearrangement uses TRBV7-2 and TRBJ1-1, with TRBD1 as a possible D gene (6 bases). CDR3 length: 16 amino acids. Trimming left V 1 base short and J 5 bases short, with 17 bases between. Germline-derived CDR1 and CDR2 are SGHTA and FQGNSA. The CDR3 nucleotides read TGTGCCAGCAGCTTAGTAGGCGTTGGGCAGGGGACTGAAGCTTTCTTT. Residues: CASSLVGVGQGTEAFF.

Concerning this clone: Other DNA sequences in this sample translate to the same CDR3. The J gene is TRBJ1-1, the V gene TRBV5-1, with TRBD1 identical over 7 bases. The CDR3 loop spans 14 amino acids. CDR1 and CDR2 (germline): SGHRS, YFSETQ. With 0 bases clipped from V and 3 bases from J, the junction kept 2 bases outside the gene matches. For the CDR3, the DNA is TGCGCCAGCAGCTTGGCCACAGGGGACACTGAAGCTTTCTTT. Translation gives CASSLATGDTEAFF.

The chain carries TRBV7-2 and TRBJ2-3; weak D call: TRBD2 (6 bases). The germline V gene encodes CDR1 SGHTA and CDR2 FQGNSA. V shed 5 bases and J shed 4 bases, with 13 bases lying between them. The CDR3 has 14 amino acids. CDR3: CASSSGAGSDTQYF. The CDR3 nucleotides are TGTGCCAGCAGCAGCGGAGCGGGCTCAGATACGCAGTATTTT.

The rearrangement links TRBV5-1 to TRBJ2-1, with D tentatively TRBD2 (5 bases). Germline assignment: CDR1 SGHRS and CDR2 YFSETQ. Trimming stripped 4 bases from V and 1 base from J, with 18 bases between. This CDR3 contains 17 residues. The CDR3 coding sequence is TGCGCCAGCAGCGGTGCCTCCCGAGGGCTATCCTACAATGAGCAGTTCTTC. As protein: CASSGASRGLSYNEQFF. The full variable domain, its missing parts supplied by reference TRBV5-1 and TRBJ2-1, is KAGVTQTPRYLIKTRGQQVTLSCSPISGHRSVSWYQQTPGQGLQFLFEYFSETQRNKGNFPGRFSGRQFSNSRSEMNVSTLELGDSALYLCASSGASRGLSYNEQFFGPGTRLTVL.

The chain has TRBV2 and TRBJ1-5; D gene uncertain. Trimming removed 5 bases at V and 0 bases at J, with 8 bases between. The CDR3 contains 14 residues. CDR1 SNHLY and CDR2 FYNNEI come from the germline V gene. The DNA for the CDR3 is TGTGCCAGCAGTAAAGACGGTAGCAATCAGCCCCAGCATTTT. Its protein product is CASSKDGSNQPQHF.

CDR3 in DNA: TGTGCCAGTAGCTCGGGGGGGGCTGGGGCCAACGTCCTGACTTTC. This translates into CASSSGGAGANVLTF. The rearrangement joins TRBV19 to TRBJ2-6; 8 bases agree with TRBD2. The V and J ends lost 6 bases and 2 bases, in that order; junction bases with no gene match: 3. Germline V lookup: CDR1 LNHDA, CDR2 SQIVND (reference sequence). This CDR3 comprises 15 residues.

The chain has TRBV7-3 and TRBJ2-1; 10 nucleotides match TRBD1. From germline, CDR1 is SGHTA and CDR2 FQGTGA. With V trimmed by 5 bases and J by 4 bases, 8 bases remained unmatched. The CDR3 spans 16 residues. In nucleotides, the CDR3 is TGTGCCAGCAGCCAAACCGGGACAGGGGCGTACAATGAGCAGTTCTTC. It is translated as CASSQTGTGAYNEQFF.

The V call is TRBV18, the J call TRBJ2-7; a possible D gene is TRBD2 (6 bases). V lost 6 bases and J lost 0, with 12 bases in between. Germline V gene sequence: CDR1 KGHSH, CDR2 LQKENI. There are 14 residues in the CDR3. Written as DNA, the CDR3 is TGTGCCAGCTCTTTGGGGGGTAGCTCCTACGAGCAGTACTTC. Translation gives CASSLGGSSYEQYF.

DNA for the CDR3: TGCAGCGTTGTTGGACAGGGGAGCACAGATACGCAGTATTTT. As protein: CSVVGQGSTDTQYF. The chain recombines TRBV29-1 with TRBJ2-3; 9 bases agree with TRBD1. Germline CDR1 and CDR2: SQVTM and ANQGSEA. Trimming took 4 bases from V and 0 from J; bases not matched to a gene: 2. This CDR3 is 14 amino acids long.

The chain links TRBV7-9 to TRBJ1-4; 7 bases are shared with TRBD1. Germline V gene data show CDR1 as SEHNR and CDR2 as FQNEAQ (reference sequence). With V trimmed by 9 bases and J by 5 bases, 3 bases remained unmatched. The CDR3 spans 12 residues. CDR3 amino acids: CARDRENEKLFF. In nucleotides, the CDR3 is TGTGCCAGAGACAGGGAGAATGAAAAACTGTTTTTT.

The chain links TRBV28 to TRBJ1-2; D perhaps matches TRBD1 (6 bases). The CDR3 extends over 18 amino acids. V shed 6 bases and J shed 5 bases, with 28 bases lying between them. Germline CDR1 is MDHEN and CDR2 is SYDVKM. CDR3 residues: CASSQNAGQPSVQYGYTF. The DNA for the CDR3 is TGTGCCAGCAGCCAAAACGCCGGACAGCCGTCTGTACAATATGGCTACACCTTC.

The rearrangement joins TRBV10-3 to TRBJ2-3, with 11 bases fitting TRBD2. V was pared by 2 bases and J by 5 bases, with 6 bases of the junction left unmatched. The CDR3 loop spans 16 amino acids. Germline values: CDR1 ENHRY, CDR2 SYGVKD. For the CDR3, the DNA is TGTGCCATCAGTGAGAAACTAGCGGGAGTGGTAGATACGCAGTATTTT. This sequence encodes CAISEKLAGVVDTQYF.

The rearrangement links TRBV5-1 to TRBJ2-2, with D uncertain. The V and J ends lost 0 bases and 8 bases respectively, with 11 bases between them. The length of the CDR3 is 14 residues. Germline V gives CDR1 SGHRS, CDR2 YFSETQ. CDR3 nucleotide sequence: TGCGCCAGCAGCTTGGTCCCCCTAGTTGGGGAGCTGTTTTTT. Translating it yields CASSLVPLVGELFF. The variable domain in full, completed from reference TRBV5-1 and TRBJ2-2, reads KAGVTQTPRYLIKTRGQQVTLSCSPISGHRSVSWYQQTPGQGLQFLFEYFSETQRNKGNFPGRFSGRQFSNSRSEMNVSTLELGDSALYLCASSLVPLVGELFFGEGSRLTVL.

The CDR3 spells CASSRGPGGTDTQYF. The CDR3 bases are TGTGCCAGTAGTAGGGGGCCCGGCGGCACAGATACGCAGTATTTT. V usage is TRBV19 and J usage is TRBJ2-3; possible D gene TRBD1, 6 bases. Trimming cost V 4 bases and J 1 base, with 12 bases left between them. The CDR3 runs 15 residues. CDR1 is LNHDA and CDR2 is SQIVND in the germline V gene (reference sequence). Together with reference TRBV19 and TRBJ2-3, the CDR3 gives the full variable domain: DGGITQSPKYLFRKEGQNVTLSCEQNLNHDAMYWYRQDPGQGLRLIYYSQIVNDFQKGDIAEGYSVSREKKESFPLTVTSAQKNPTAFYLCASSRGPGGTDTQYFGPGTRLTVL.

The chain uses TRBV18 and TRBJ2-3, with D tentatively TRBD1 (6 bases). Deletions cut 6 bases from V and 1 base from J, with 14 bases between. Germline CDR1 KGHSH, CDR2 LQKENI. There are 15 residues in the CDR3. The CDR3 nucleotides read TGTGCCAGCTCCGATAGCAGGGGCCGCACAGATACGCAGTATTTT. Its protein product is CASSDSRGRTDTQYF.

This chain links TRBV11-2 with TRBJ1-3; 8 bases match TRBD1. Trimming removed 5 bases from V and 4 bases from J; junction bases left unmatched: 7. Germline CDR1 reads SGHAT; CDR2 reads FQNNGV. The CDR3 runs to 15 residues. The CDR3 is CASSPYRGTGNTIYF. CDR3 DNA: TGTGCCAGCAGCCCCTACAGGGGGACGGGAAACACCATATATTTT. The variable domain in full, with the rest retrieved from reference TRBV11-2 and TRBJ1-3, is EAGVAQSPRYKIIEKRQSVAFWCNPISGHATLYWYQQILGQGPKLLIQFQNNGVVDDSQLPKDRFSAERLKGVDSTLKIQPAKLEDSAVYLCASSPYRGTGNTIYFGEGSWLTVV.

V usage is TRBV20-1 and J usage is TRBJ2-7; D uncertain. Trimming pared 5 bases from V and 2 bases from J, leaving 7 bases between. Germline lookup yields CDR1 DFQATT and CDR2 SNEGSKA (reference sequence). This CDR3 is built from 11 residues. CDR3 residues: CSAGRAYEQYF. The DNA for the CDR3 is TGCAGTGCTGGTCGGGCCTACGAGCAGTACTTC.

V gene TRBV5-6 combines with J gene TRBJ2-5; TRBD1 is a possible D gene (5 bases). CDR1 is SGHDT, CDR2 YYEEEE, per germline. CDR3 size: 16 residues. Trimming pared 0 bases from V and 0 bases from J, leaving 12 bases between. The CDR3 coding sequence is TGTGCCAGCAGCTTGGTTGGGGCACGGGACCAAGAGACCCAGTACTTC. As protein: CASSLVGARDQETQYF.

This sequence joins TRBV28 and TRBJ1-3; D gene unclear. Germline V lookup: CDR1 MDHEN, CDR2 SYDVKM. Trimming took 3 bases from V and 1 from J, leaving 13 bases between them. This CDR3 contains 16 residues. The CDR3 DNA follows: TGTGCCAGCAGTTTGTTTTACAGAAGTTCTGGAAACACCATATATTTT. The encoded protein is CASSLFYRSSGNTIYF.

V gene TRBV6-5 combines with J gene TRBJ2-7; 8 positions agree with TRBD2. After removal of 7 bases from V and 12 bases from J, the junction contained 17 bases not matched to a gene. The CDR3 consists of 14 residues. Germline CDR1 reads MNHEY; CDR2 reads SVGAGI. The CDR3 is CASTTGGTTQFLYF. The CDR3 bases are TGTGCCAGCACCACGGGGGGGACAACCCAGTTTCTGTACTTC.

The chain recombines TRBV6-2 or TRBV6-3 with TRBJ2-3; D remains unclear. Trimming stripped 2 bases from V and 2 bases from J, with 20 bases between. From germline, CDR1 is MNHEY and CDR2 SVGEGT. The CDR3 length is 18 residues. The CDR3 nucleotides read TGTGCCAGCAGTTACGACCCAAAGCGAGTAATTCTCACAGATACGCAGTATTTT. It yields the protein CASSYDPKRVILTDTQYF.

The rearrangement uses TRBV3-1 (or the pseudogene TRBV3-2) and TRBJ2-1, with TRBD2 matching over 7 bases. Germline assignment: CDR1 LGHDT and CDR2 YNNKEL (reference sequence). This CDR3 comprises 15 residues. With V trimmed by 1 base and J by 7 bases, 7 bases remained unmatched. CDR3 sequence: CASSQVAGVRNEQFF. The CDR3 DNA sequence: TGTGCCAGCAGCCAAGTTGCGGGAGTTAGGAATGAGCAGTTCTTC.

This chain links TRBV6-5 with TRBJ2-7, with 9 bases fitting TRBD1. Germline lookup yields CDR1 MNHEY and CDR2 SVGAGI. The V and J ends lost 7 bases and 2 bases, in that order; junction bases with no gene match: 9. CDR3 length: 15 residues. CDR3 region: CASTYTYRGPYEQYF. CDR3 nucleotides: TGTGCCAGCACCTATACCTACAGGGGGCCCTACGAGCAGTACTTC.

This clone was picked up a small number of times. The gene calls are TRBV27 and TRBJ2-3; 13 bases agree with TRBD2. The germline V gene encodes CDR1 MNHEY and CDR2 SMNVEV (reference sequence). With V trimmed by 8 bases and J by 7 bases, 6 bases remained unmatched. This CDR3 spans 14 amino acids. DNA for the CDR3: TGTGCCAGCGGCGGGACTAGCGGGGTGAATACGCAGTATTTT. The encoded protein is CASGGTSGVNTQYF.

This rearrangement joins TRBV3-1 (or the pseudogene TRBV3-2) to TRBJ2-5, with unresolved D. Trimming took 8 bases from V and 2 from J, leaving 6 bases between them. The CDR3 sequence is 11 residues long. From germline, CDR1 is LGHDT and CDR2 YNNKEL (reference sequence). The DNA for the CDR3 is TGTGCCAGCGCCAGACAAGAGACCCAGTACTTC. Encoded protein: CASARQETQYF.